The 20 T cell receptor beta chains listed next were all sequenced from one sample in a study of T-cell reconstitution after alpha-beta-depleted transplantation in children. This sample's TCRbeta library carried unique molecular identifier barcodes. TCRdb re-called the PCR reads with MiXCR, one entry per CDR3 protein. The top ten clones hold approximately 5% of a sample with approximately 400,000 distinct CDR3 sequences, roughly 10% of them seen once. Sequenced here: PBMCs from the stem cell graft donor, sampled from the stem cell graft. The receptors here all came from a human donor who donated a stem cell graft to a child with acute myeloid leukemia.

This clonotype was observed a handful of times. The chain uses TRBV9 and TRBJ2-3; D may be TRBD1 or TRBD2 (5 bases each). The V gene lost 4 bases and the J gene lost 2 bases, with 17 bases spanning the gap. The germline CDR1 and CDR2 sequences are SGDLS and YYNGEE. The CDR3 loop spans 16 amino acids. The DNA of the CDR3 is TGTGCCAGCAGCACCCGCCAGAGGGGCCCCACAGATACGCAGTATTTT. It specifies CASSTRQRGPTDTQYF.

The V gene is TRBV12-3 or TRBV12-4, the J gene TRBJ2-3; weak D call: TRBD2 (7 bases). CDR3 length: 18 amino acids. V was pared by 1 base and J by 3 bases, with 20 bases between. The CDR3 coding sequence is TGTGCCAGCAGTTTAGAAGGTGGGAGGGGGACTGCAACAGATACGCAGTATTTT. It translates to CASSLEGGRGTATDTQYF.

This clonotype was seen more than once but under ten times. V and J are TRBV5-1 and TRBJ2-7; the D gene could be TRBD1 or TRBD2 (6 bases each). V shed 0 bases and J shed 3 bases, with 10 bases lying between them. The CDR3 is made up of 14 amino acids. The germline V gene encodes CDR1 SGHRS and CDR2 YFSETQ. DNA for the CDR3: TGCGCCAGCAGCTTGGTGGGGGGCAGCTACGAGCAGTACGTC. Translation gives CASSLVGGSYEQYV.

The chain couples TRBV9 to TRBJ2-1; 13 bases map to TRBD2. The CDR3 loop spans 17 amino acids. Losses at the gene ends were 4 bases for V and 2 bases for J; bases not matched to a gene: 6. CDR1 is SGDLS and CDR2 is YYNGEE in the germline V gene. This CDR3 reads CASSFRTSGSAYNEQFF. In DNA, the CDR3 is TGTGCCAGCAGCTTCCGGACTAGCGGGAGCGCCTACAATGAGCAGTTCTTC.

Only a few counts were recorded for this clonotype. The gene calls are TRBV4-3 and TRBJ1-4; D call uncertain. This CDR3 is 13 amino acids long. The germline CDR1 and CDR2 sequences are LGHNA and YSLEER. The V gene lost 4 bases and the J gene lost 4 bases, with 7 bases spanning the gap. The CDR3 region is CASSRALNEKLFF. CDR3 nucleotide sequence: TGCGCCAGCAGCCGGGCCCTTAATGAAAAACTGTTTTTT.

V and J are TRBV12-3 or TRBV12-4 and TRBJ2-1; the match to TRBD2 covers 11 bases. The ends lost 6 bases at V and 7 bases at J; junction bases unmatched: 14. This CDR3 contains 17 residues. CDR3 amino acids: CASSPALVTSGANEQFF. The DNA for the CDR3 is TGTGCCAGCAGCCCAGCCTTGGTGACTAGCGGGGCAAATGAGCAGTTCTTC.

V usage is TRBV6-1 and J usage is TRBJ2-7, with 10 bases that match TRBD1. CDR1 and CDR2 from the germline V gene are MNHNS and SASEGT. The junction had 3 bases not matched to a gene; V was cut back by 2 bases and J by 5 bases. The CDR3 spans 14 residues. The CDR3 here is CASSEPGTGDEQYF. The CDR3 nucleotides read TGTGCCAGCAGTGAACCTGGGACAGGGGACGAGCAGTACTTC.

The chain carries TRBV12-3 or TRBV12-4 and TRBJ2-4; the D gene is possibly TRBD2 (6 bases). This CDR3 is built from 15 residues. V lost 3 bases and J lost 3, with 12 bases in between. The DNA for the CDR3 is TGTGCCAGCAGTTTTCGGGGGTCGGGCAAAAACATTCAGTACTTC. Protein product: CASSFRGSGKNIQYF.

This rearrangement joins TRBV20-1 to TRBJ1-2; 10 bases fit TRBD1. V dropped 4 bases and J dropped 4; count of bases not matched to a gene: 3. This CDR3 comprises 13 residues. Germline V CDR1 and CDR2: DFQATT, SNEGSKA (reference sequence). For the CDR3, the DNA is TGCAGTGCTACCGGGACAGGGGTCTATGGCTACACCTTC. It is translated as CSATGTGVYGYTF.

The rearrangement joins TRBV25-1 to TRBJ2-7, with 8 bases lining up with TRBD1. The CDR3 totals 15 residues. The trim removed 4 bases at V and 3 bases at J, leaving 8 bases unmatched. In germline, CDR1 is MGHDK, CDR2 SYGVNS. DNA for the CDR3: TGTGCCAGCAGTGTTTCCGGGACAGGAGGCTACGAGCAGTACTTC. It is translated as CASSVSGTGGYEQYF.

Many counts were recorded for this clonotype. J is TRBJ2-7 and V is TRBV5-1; TRBD1 matches 7 bases. The CDR3 has 15 amino acids. CDR1 is SGHRS, CDR2 YFSETQ, per germline. V was pared by 0 bases and J by 4 bases, with 7 bases of the junction left unmatched. The CDR3 is CASSLVPGGNYEQYV. In DNA form, the CDR3 reads TGCGCCAGCAGCTTGGTACCAGGGGGAAATTACGAGCAGTACGTC.

About this clonotype: The junction does not match germline at one end; this may be a read error. CDR3 sequence: CASSRYQGAQETQYF. DNA for the CDR3: TGTGCTAGCAGCCGATATCAGGGGGCTCAAGAGACCCAGTACTTC. This chain connects TRBV7-7 to TRBJ2-5; 8 bases fit TRBD1. The CDR3 runs to 15 residues. In germline, CDR1 is SSHAT, CDR2 FNYEAQ (reference sequence). The full variable domain, its missing parts supplied by reference TRBV7-7 and TRBJ2-5, is GAGVSQSPRYKVTKRGQDVTLRCDPISSHATLYWYQQALGQGPEFLTYFNYEAQPDKSGLPSDRFSAERPEGSISTLTIQRTEQRDSAMYRCASSRYQGAQETQYFGPGTRLLVL.

This clonotype was seen only a few times. This chain joins TRBV5-1 and TRBJ2-4, with 11 bases identical to TRBD2. V lost 4 bases and J lost 8; bases outside the gene matches: 17. The CDR3 totals 18 residues. CDR1 SGHRS and CDR2 YFSETQ come from the germline V gene. CDR3 coding DNA: TGCGCCAGCAGCGAAGTCTCTAGCGGGAGGAAAGGGTTCGACATTCAGTACTTC. Translated, it gives CASSEVSSGRKGFDIQYF.

This clonotype was seen repeatedly, ten times or more. The J gene is TRBJ2-7, the V gene TRBV12-3 or TRBV12-4; maybe TRBD1 (5 bases). Trimming left V 8 bases short and J 3 bases short, with 26 bases between. This CDR3 is built from 17 residues. The CDR3 region is CASPTRATASVLYEQYF. For the CDR3, the DNA is TGTGCCAGCCCTACCCGAGCGACAGCCTCAGTTCTCTACGAGCAGTACTTC.

This clonotype was seen many times. This chain links TRBV7-8 with TRBJ1-1; the match to TRBD1 covers 7 bases. The CDR3 runs to 14 residues. With V trimmed by 4 bases and J by 0 bases, 2 bases remained unmatched. Germline CDR1 SGHVS, CDR2 FQNEAQ. CDR3 sequence: CASSWDRLNTEAFF. The CDR3 bases are TGTGCCAGCAGCTGGGACAGATTGAACACTGAAGCTTTCTTT.

This clonotype was counted between two and nine times. The chain is built from TRBV20-1 and TRBJ1-6, with D tentatively TRBD1 (5 bases). CDR1 DFQATT and CDR2 SNEGSKA come from the germline V gene (reference sequence). V lost 2 bases and J 5 bases, leaving 7 bases between the germline ends. The CDR3 sequence is 13 residues long. CDR3 bases: TGCAGTGCTAGACGGGACCATAATTCACCCCTCCACTTT. The encoded protein is CSARRDHNSPLHF.

The genes are TRBV9 and TRBJ2-2, with 10 bases fitting TRBD1. V shed 1 base and J 6 bases; nucleotides not matched to a gene: 3. Germline assignment: CDR1 SGDLS and CDR2 YYNGEE. The CDR3 is 15 amino acids. The DNA of the CDR3 is TGTGCCAGCAGCGTAACCGGGACAGGGGCCGGGGAGCTGTTTTTT. Translating gives CASSVTGTGAGELFF. Using reference TRBV9 and TRBJ2-2 for the parts outside the CDR3, the full variable domain is DSGVTQTPKHLITATGQRVTLRCSPRSGDLSVYWYQQSLDQGLQFLIQYYNGEERAKGNILERFSAQQFPDLHSELNLSSLELGDSALYFCASSVTGTGAGELFFGEGSRLTVL.

Ten or more counts support this clonotype. The V and J genes are TRBV7-9 and TRBJ2-7; 9 bases align to TRBD2. Germline V gene data show CDR1 as SEHNR and CDR2 as FQNEAQ (reference sequence). This CDR3 comprises 13 residues. V gave up 5 bases and J gave up 5 bases; unmatched junction bases: 4. The CDR3 DNA is TGTGCCAGCAGCCGGATAGCGGGAGACGAGCAGTACTTC. This encodes CASSRIAGDEQYF.

This clonotype has ten or more counts. The V and J genes are TRBV7-2 and TRBJ2-1; D is uncertain. V was pared by 2 bases and J by 8 bases, with 7 bases between. CDR1 is SGHTA and CDR2 is FQGNSA in the germline V gene. This CDR3 region has 12 residues. The CDR3 nucleotides read TGTGCCAGCAGCTTATCTAGGGATGAGCAGTTCTTC. It yields the protein CASSLSRDEQFF.

The CDR3 DNA sequence: TGTGCCAGCAGACCAGGGCGGGTTCGCACCGGGGAGCTGTTTTTT. It codes for CASRPGRVRTGELFF. The V and J genes are TRBV7-2 and TRBJ2-2; D possibly matches TRBD1 or TRBD2 (5 bases each). Germline V lookup: CDR1 SGHTA, CDR2 FQGNSA. Trimming shortened V by 6 bases and J by 4 bases, and 15 bases separated the two germline ends. This CDR3 contains 15 residues. Full variable domain (outside the CDR3, taken from reference TRBV7-2 and TRBJ2-2): GAGVSQSPSNKVTEKGKDVELRCDPISGHTALYWYRQSLGQGLEFLIYFQGNSAPDKSGLPSDRFSAERTGGSVSTLTIQRTQQEDSAVYLCASRPGRVRTGELFFGEGSRLTVL.